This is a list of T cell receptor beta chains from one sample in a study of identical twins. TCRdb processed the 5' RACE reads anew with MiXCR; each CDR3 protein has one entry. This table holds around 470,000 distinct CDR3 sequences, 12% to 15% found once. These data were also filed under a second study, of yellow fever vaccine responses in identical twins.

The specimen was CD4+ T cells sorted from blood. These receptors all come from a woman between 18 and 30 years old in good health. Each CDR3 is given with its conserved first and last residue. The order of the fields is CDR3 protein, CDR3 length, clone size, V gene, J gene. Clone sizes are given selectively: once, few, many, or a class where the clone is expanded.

CSAREQWGVGGNEQFF	16	NA	TRBV20-1	TRBJ2-1
CSAQTGGYYGYTF	13	few	TRBV29-1	TRBJ1-2
CSARGGLAGGSQETQYF	17	few	TRBV20-1	TRBJ2-5
CASSLATFYNEQFF	14	NA	TRBV5-1	TRBJ2-1
CSARVGYLREQYF	13	many	TRBV20-1	TRBJ2-7
CASSLGAEVQYF	12	NA	TRBV7-2	TRBJ2-4
CASSLIYLGNEQFF	14	NA	TRBV28	TRBJ2-1
CASREDRGWNEQFF	14	NA	TRBV2	TRBJ2-1
CATSREDEFRETQYF	15	NA	TRBV15	TRBJ2-5
CASSLDNIPGAGSGELFF	18	many	TRBV5-1	TRBJ2-2
CASSQIRGYEQYF	13	many	TRBV14	TRBJ2-7
CASIPSGGGADTQYF	15	NA	TRBV3-1	TRBJ2-3
CASSLAPLPGGKLFF	15	NA	TRBV5-6	TRBJ1-4
CASSLLSGRATDTQYF	16	few	TRBV4-3	TRBJ2-3
CASSSLGQTGEQYF	14	NA	TRBV18	TRBJ2-7
CASSYSSVNRDTQYF	15	NA	TRBV6-2/TRBV6-3	TRBJ2-3
CAIRVAGVNEQYF	13	many	TRBV10-3	TRBJ2-7
CAGSRGLAANTGELFF	16	NA	TRBV9	TRBJ2-2
CASSQDTHRDSPLHF	15	NA	TRBV3-1	TRBJ1-6
CSARDPSGGADTQYF	15	NA	TRBV20-1	TRBJ2-3
CASSLLTGTETQYF	14	NA	TRBV6-5	TRBJ2-5
CSALLAGVLVATQYF	15	NA	TRBV20-1	TRBJ2-3
CASSQVSGSGEQYF	14	NA	TRBV7-2	TRBJ2-7
CASSQDGGRFNEKLFF	16	NA	TRBV4-2	TRBJ1-4
CASSFHQGSINTGELFF	17	few	TRBV5-5	TRBJ2-2
CASSLEAQTQYF	12	NA	TRBV11-2	TRBJ2-5
CSARDLPGLPGQETQYF	17	many	TRBV20-1	TRBJ2-5
CASSAPLGADTQYF	14	NA	TRBV28	TRBJ2-3
CASSLRRENYEQYF	14	NA	TRBV12-3/TRBV12-4	TRBJ2-7
CSARDDRLIRNTEAFF	16	many	TRBV20-1	TRBJ1-1
CASSLGRIYEQYF	13	many	TRBV7-2	TRBJ2-7
CASSERAGGIKNTQYF	16	few	TRBV2	TRBJ2-3
CSAQGEYEQYF	11	few	TRBV20-1	TRBJ2-7
CASSPPGPSGGVNNEQFF	18	NA	TRBV11-2	TRBJ2-1
CASNPGTGAYEQYF	14	few	TRBV5-1	TRBJ2-7
CAIGPGGLYTEAFF	14	NA	TRBV10-3	TRBJ1-1
CASSQLVLLKNEQFF	15	NA	TRBV11-2	TRBJ2-1
CASSLGGQAKETQYF	15	NA	TRBV7-2	TRBJ2-5
CASSRTGIDEQYF	13	few	TRBV18	TRBJ2-7
CASSLARGSGNTIYF	15	NA	TRBV7-8	TRBJ1-3
CASSSPPGQSYEQYF	15	NA	TRBV27	TRBJ2-7
CASSLTGFQEAQHF	14	many	TRBV7-2	TRBJ1-5
CASSFTGRGTGIKLFF	16	few	TRBV7-9	TRBJ1-4
CASSYGTSGIRELFF	15	NA	TRBV6-2/TRBV6-3	TRBJ2-2
CASRSGGSGANVLTF	15	few	TRBV6-1	TRBJ2-6
CASWKAGTGYGYTF	14	NA	TRBV27	TRBJ1-2
CSALGLAGDWTDTQYF	16	NA	TRBV20-1	TRBJ2-3
CASSLYGGPSYEQYF	15	NA	TRBV28	TRBJ2-7
CSADGGTDTQYF	12	many	TRBV29-1	TRBJ2-3
CASSRPGLAGLTYEQYF	17	NA	TRBV6-1	TRBJ2-7
CASSLGYREETQYF	14	NA	TRBV5-4	TRBJ2-5
CASSISMGTGGHEQFF	16	few	TRBV19	TRBJ2-1
CASSLVRQAGALDTQYF	17	many	TRBV5-1	TRBJ2-3
CASSFRGATDTQYF	14	few	TRBV7-2	TRBJ2-3
CASSALDLQETQYF	14	NA	TRBV25-1	TRBJ2-5
CASSRPGSSTDTQYF	15	NA	TRBV7-9	TRBJ2-3
CARSLGGYWDRNSNQPQHF	19	NA	TRBV7-3	TRBJ1-5
CASSLIQGEQFF	12	NA	TRBV28	TRBJ2-1
CASSFIQGSRNEQFF	15	NA	TRBV12-3/TRBV12-4	TRBJ2-1